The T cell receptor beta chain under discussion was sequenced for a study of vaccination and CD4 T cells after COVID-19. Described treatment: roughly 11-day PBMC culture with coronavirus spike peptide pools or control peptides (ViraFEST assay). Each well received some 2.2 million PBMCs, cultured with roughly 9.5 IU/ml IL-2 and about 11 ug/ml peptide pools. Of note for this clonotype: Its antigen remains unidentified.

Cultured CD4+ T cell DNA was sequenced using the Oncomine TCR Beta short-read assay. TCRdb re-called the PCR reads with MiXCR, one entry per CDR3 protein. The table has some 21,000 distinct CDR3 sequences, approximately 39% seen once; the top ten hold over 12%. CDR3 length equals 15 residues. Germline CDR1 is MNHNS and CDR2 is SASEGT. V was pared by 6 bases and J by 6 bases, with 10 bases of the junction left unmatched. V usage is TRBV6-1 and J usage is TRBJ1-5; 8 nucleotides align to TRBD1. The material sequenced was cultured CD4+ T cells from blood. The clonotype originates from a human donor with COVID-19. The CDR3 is CASRSQDRVGQPQHF. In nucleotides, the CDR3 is TGTGCCAGCAGGAGCCAGGACAGGGTGGGTCAGCCCCAGCATTTT.